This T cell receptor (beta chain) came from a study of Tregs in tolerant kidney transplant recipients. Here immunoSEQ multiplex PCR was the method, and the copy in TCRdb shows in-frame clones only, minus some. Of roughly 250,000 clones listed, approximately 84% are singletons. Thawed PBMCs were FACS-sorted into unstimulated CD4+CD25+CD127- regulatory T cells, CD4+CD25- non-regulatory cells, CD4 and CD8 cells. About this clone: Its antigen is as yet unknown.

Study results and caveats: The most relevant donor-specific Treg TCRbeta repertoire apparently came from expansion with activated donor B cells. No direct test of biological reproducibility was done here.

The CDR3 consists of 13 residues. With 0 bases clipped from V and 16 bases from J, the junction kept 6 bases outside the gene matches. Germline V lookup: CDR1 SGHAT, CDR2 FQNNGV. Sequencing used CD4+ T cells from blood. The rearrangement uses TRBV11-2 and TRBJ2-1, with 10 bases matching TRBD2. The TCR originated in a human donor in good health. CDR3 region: CASSLELAGLNFF. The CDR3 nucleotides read TGTGCCAGCAGCTTAGAACTAGCGGGACTTAATTTCTTC.